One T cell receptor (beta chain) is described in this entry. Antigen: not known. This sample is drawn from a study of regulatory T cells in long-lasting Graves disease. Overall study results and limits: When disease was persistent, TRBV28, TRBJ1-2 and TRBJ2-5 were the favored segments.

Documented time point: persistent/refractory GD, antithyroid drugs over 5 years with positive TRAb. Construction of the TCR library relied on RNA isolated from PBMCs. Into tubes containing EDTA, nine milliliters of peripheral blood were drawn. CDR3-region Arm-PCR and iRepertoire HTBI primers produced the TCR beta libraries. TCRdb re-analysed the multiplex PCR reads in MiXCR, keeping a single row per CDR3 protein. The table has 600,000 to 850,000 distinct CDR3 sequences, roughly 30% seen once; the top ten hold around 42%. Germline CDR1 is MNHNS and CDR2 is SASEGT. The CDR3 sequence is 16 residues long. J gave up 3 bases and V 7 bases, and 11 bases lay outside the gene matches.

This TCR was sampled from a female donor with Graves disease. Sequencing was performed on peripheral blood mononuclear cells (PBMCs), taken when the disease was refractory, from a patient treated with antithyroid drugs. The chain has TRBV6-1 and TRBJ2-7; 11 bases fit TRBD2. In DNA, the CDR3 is TGTGCCAGCACAGTTATTGGTACTAGCGGGAGCTACGAGCAGTACTTC. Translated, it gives CASTVIGTSGSYEQYF.